Listed here are 27 T cell receptor beta chains from one sample, sequenced in a study of T cell responses to AZD1222 COVID-19 vaccine. Assay: immunoSEQ multiplex PCR; the TCRdb copy retains only in-frame clones and omits some. The repertoire holds approximately 100,000 clones, with roughly 91% as singletons. Sequences were derived from peripheral blood, sampled on day 0 of AZD1222 vaccination. Receptors were obtained from an adult in good health.

This chain links TRBV12-3 or TRBV12-4 with TRBJ1-2, with a tentative D call TRBD1 (6 bases). The CDR3 length is 13 residues. V was trimmed by 4 bases and J by 5 bases, leaving 11 bases between them. DNA for the CDR3: TGTGCCAGCAGTTCACAGGGCCCTTATGGCTACACCTTC. This codes for CASSSQGPYGYTF.

The sample holds one count of this clone. V is TRBV5-6 and J is TRBJ2-7; tentative D call: TRBD2 (5 bases). Per the germline V gene, CDR1 is SGHDT and CDR2 is YYEEEE. V lost 2 bases and J lost 6, with 9 bases in between. The CDR3 runs to 12 residues. The CDR3, as DNA: TGTGCCAGCAGCTTTTCGGGGTCCGAGCAGTACTTC. Translation gives CASSFSGSEQYF.

The chain carries TRBV29-1 and TRBJ2-1, with 7 bases matching TRBD2. The germline gives CDR1 SQVTM, CDR2 ANQGSEA. J lost 6 bases, V lost 6 bases, and 11 bases had no gene match. This CDR3 is built from 14 residues. DNA of the CDR3: TGCAGCGTCGACCGGGGGGTAGGGTCCAATGAGCAGTTCTTC. Its protein product is CSVDRGVGSNEQFF.

The chain combines TRBV12-3 or TRBV12-4 with TRBJ2-5; TRBD1 matches 7 bases. CDR3 size: 13 residues. The trim removed 6 bases at V and 1 base at J, leaving 2 bases unmatched. CDR3 coding DNA: TGTGCCAGCAGGGGACAGATCCAAGAGACCCAGTACTTC. It yields the protein CASRGQIQETQYF.

The chain employs TRBV28 and TRBJ1-5; 8 bases map to TRBD1. The germline gives CDR1 MDHEN, CDR2 SYDVKM. The CDR3 runs 16 residues. V shed 6 bases and J 4 bases; nucleotides not matched to a gene: 11. CDR3 DNA: TGTGCCAGCAGCCCTACCCCCCGGACAGGGAATCAGCCCCAGCATTTT. It is translated as CASSPTPRTGNQPQHF.

The genes are TRBV6-2 or TRBV6-3 and TRBJ2-7; D possibly corresponds to TRBD1 (5 bases). The germline V and J ends were trimmed by 2 bases and 0 bases, with 11 bases remaining between them. CDR1 and CDR2 from the germline V gene are MNHEY and SVGEGT. CDR3 length: 15 residues. CDR3 region: CASSYDAQASYEQYF. CDR3 coding DNA: TGTGCCAGCAGTTACGATGCACAGGCCTCCTACGAGCAGTACTTC.

This clone showed up just once. The chain uses TRBV19 and TRBJ2-7; perhaps TRBD1 as D (5 bases). The germline CDR1 and CDR2 sequences are LNHDA and SQIVND (reference sequence). V lost 6 bases and J 4 bases, leaving 10 bases between the germline ends. The CDR3 has 12 amino acids. This CDR3 reads CASSQTAYEQYF. Written as DNA, the CDR3 is TGTGCCAGTAGCCAGACAGCTTACGAGCAGTACTTC.

CDR3 region: CASSFTSGANVLTF. The CDR3 DNA reads as TGCGCCAGCAGCTTCACCTCTGGGGCCAACGTCCTGACTTTC. V usage is TRBV5-1 and J usage is TRBJ2-6; D remains unclear. Germline loops: CDR1 SGHRS, CDR2 YFSETQ. The CDR3 has 14 amino acids. V lost 2 bases and J 0 bases, leaving 3 bases between the germline ends.

The J gene is TRBJ2-7, the V gene TRBV30; 9 bases line up with TRBD1. Germline V gene sequence: CDR1 GTSNPN, CDR2 SVGIG (reference sequence). J was trimmed by 2 bases and V by 7 bases; bases with no gene match: 6. CDR3 length: 13 amino acids. The CDR3 DNA follows: TGTGCCTCCCGGGGACAGGGTACCTACGAGCAGTACTTC. Its protein is CASRGQGTYEQYF.

The DNA for the CDR3 is TGTGCCAGCAGCCAACGGACAGGACCTAACTATGGCTACACCTTC. It yields the protein CASSQRTGPNYGYTF. The chain joins TRBV7-2 to TRBJ1-2; 7 nucleotides agree with TRBD1. V was pared by 5 bases and J by 0 bases, with 6 bases of the junction left unmatched. Germline V gives CDR1 SGHTA, CDR2 FQGNSA. There are 15 residues in the CDR3.

V gene TRBV2 combines with J gene TRBJ1-2; D ambiguous. This CDR3 comprises 12 residues. Germline-derived CDR1 and CDR2 are SNHLY and FYNNEI. The CDR3 protein is CGSSEFGYGYTF. DNA for the CDR3: TGTGGCTCAAGTGAGTTCGGTTATGGCTACACCTTC.

V and J are TRBV5-1 and TRBJ2-3; D might be TRBD1 (6 bases). The V end was cut by 1 base, the J end by 6 bases, with 15 bases between. The CDR3 consists of 15 residues. Germline V gene data show CDR1 as SGHRS and CDR2 as YFSETQ. CDR3 region: CASSLSQGFTDTQYF. The CDR3 DNA sequence: TGCGCCAGCAGCTTGTCCCAGGGGTTCACGGATACGCAGTATTTT. Using reference TRBV5-1 and TRBJ2-3 for the parts outside the CDR3, the full variable domain is KAGVTQTPRYLIKTRGQQVTLSCSPISGHRSVSWYQQTPGQGLQFLFEYFSETQRNKGNFPGRFSGRQFSNSRSEMNVSTLELGDSALYLCASSLSQGFTDTQYFGPGTRLTVL.

The chain uses TRBV19 and TRBJ1-1, with D perhaps TRBD1 (5 bases). The CDR3 sequence is 11 residues long. The germline gives CDR1 LNHDA, CDR2 SQIVND (reference sequence). Trimming shortened V by 5 bases and J by 7 bases, and 8 bases separated the two germline ends. The CDR3 sequence is CASSEQVEAFF. CDR3 DNA: TGTGCCAGTAGTGAACAGGTTGAAGCTTTCTTT. Complete variable domain (other parts from reference TRBV19 and TRBJ1-1): DGGITQSPKYLFRKEGQNVTLSCEQNLNHDAMYWYRQDPGQGLRLIYYSQIVNDFQKGDIAEGYSVSREKKESFPLTVTSAQKNPTAFYLCASSEQVEAFFGQGTRLTVV.

This clone was seen just once. The V gene is TRBV9, the J gene TRBJ2-5; TRBD1 aligns across 10 bases. CDR1 and CDR2 from the germline V gene are SGDLS and YYNGEE. Losses at the gene ends were 2 bases for V and 5 bases for J; bases not matched to a gene: 9. The CDR3 has 16 residues. The CDR3 sequence: CASSVRGQGIGETQYF. The CDR3 DNA reads TGTGCCAGCAGCGTTAGGGGACAGGGGATCGGGGAGACCCAGTACTTC.

V usage is TRBV7-2 and J usage is TRBJ1-4; a weak D match, TRBD1 (5 bases). Germline V CDR1 and CDR2: SGHTA, FQGNSA. The CDR3 consists of 15 residues. V shed 1 base and J shed 3 bases, with 9 bases lying between them. CDR3 region: CASSLEGLANEKLFF. Here the CDR3 DNA reads TGTGCCAGCAGCTTAGAGGGGTTGGCTAATGAAAAACTGTTTTTT.

The sample holds a few counts of this clone. The chain combines TRBV4-1 with TRBJ1-2, with D unclear. The CDR3 spans 14 residues. The V and J ends lost 0 bases and 6 bases respectively, with 11 bases between them. The germline gives CDR1 MGHRA, CDR2 YSYEKL. The CDR3 sequence: CASSQDIGSDGYTF. The CDR3 DNA reads as TGCGCCAGCAGCCAAGATATCGGCTCCGATGGCTACACCTTC.

The J gene is TRBJ2-1, the V gene TRBV7-2, with D perhaps matching TRBD2 (6 bases). The V gene's germline CDR1 is SGHTA and CDR2 FQGNSA. The CDR3 is 16 amino acids. V was pared by 1 base and J by 4 bases, with 14 bases between. As DNA, the CDR3 is TGTGCCAGCAGCTTAGTCGGTAGCGGAGTGTACAATGAGCAGTTCTTC. Translated: CASSLVGSGVYNEQFF.

This chain joins TRBV30 and TRBJ1-1; D perhaps matches TRBD1 (5 bases). Germline V gives CDR1 GTSNPN, CDR2 SVGIG (reference sequence). V was clipped by 7 bases and J by 9 bases, with 15 bases between them. The length of the CDR3 is 11 residues. The CDR3 nucleotides are TGTGCCTCGGCGTCCCTGGGGCAAGCTTTCTTT. It translates to CASASLGQAFF.

V gene TRBV6-2 or TRBV6-3 combines with J gene TRBJ1-1; perhaps TRBD1 as D (6 bases). The CDR3 is made up of 13 amino acids. V lost 2 bases, J lost 5 bases, and 9 bases lay in between. Per the germline V gene, CDR1 is MNHEY and CDR2 is SVGEGT. The CDR3 bases are TGTGCCAGCAGTTACGGCCAGGGGACTGAAGCTTTCTTT. Encoded protein: CASSYGQGTEAFF.

This sequence joins TRBV7-8 and TRBJ1-5; D unclear. V gave up 5 bases and J gave up 9 bases, with 11 bases separating them. The CDR3 consists of 12 residues. The V gene's germline CDR1 is SGHVS and CDR2 FQNEAQ. DNA of the CDR3: TGTGCCAGCAGCCCCTACGGAGGGCCCCAGCATTTT. Protein product: CASSPYGGPQHF. Looking up the rest from reference TRBV7-8 and TRBJ1-5 gives the full variable domain: GAGVSQSPRYKVAKRGQDVALRCDPISGHVSLFWYQQALGQGPEFLTYFQNEAQLDKSGLPSDRFFAERPEGSVSTLKIQRTQQEDSAVYLCASSPYGGPQHFGDGTRLSIL.

The genes are TRBV15 and TRBJ2-7; D could derive from TRBD1 or TRBD2 (5 bases each). The V gene lost 0 bases and the J gene lost 3 bases, with 9 bases spanning the gap. The CDR3 has 14 residues. Germline CDR1 is LNHNV and CDR2 is YYDKDF (reference sequence). The CDR3 region is CATSRDRGVYEQYF. In nucleotides, the CDR3 is TGTGCCACCAGCAGAGATCGAGGGGTCTACGAGCAGTACTTC. Full variable domain (missing parts from reference TRBV15 and TRBJ2-7): DAMVIQNPRYQVTQFGKPVTLSCSQTLNHNVMYWYQQKSSQAPKLLFHYYDKDFNNEADTPDNFQSRRPNTSFCFLDIRSPGLGDTAMYLCATSRDRGVYEQYFGPGTRLTVT.

CDR3 loop: CASSFAPDRSNQPQHF. The CDR3 coding sequence is TGTGCCAGCAGCTTCGCGCCGGACAGGAGCAATCAGCCCCAGCATTTT. The V gene is TRBV11-2, the J gene TRBJ1-5; 7 positions agree with TRBD1. The V gene's germline CDR1 is SGHAT and CDR2 FQNNGV. V dropped 3 bases and J dropped 1; count of bases not matched to a gene: 6. This CDR3 is 16 amino acids long. Full variable domain (remainder filled in from reference TRBV11-2 and TRBJ1-5): EAGVAQSPRYKIIEKRQSVAFWCNPISGHATLYWYQQILGQGPKLLIQFQNNGVVDDSQLPKDRFSAERLKGVDSTLKIQPAKLEDSAVYLCASSFAPDRSNQPQHFGDGTRLSIL.

The V and J genes are TRBV5-8 and TRBJ1-2, with 7 bases matching TRBD1. Germline CDR1 is SGHTS and CDR2 is YDEGEE. The V segment lost 0 bases and the J segment 4 bases; nucleotides outside the gene matches: 6. CDR3 length equals 15 residues. The CDR3 coding sequence is TGTGCCAGCAGCTTGGCGGGACAGACCTTCTATGGCTACACCTTC. Amino acid sequence: CASSLAGQTFYGYTF. The variable domain in full, with the rest retrieved from reference TRBV5-8 and TRBJ1-2, is EAGVTQSPTHLIKTRGQQATLRCSPISGHTSVYWYQQALGLGLQFLLWYDEGEERNRGNFPPRFSGRQFPNYSSELNVNALELEDSALYLCASSLAGQTFYGYTFGSGTRLTVV.

The rearrangement joins TRBV2 to TRBJ2-3; 12 bases are shared with TRBD2. There are 14 residues in the CDR3. The V segment lost 7 bases and the J segment 3 bases; nucleotides outside the gene matches: 2. Germline V gene lookup returns CDR1 SNHLY and CDR2 FYNNEI. The DNA of the CDR3 is TGTGCCAGCAAGGGGACTAGCGGGACAGATACGCAGTATTTT. This translates into CASKGTSGTDTQYF.

This chain links TRBV11-3 with TRBJ2-2; no clear D gene. Germline V gene data show CDR1 as SGHNT and CDR2 as YENEEA. Trimming removed 5 bases at V and 6 bases at J, with 13 bases between. The CDR3 loop spans 14 amino acids. CDR3 sequence: CASSVTGWAGELFF. The CDR3 bases are TGTGCCAGCAGCGTAACCGGGTGGGCCGGGGAGCTGTTTTTT.

The rearrangement joins TRBV7-8 to TRBJ2-1; D tentatively fits TRBD1 or TRBD2 (5 bases each). Trimming took 4 bases from V and 6 from J, leaving 16 bases between them. Germline V gene data show CDR1 as SGHVS and CDR2 as FQNEAQ. This CDR3 region has 15 residues. For the CDR3, the DNA is TGTGCCAGCAGCTATCGAGGGCAGGGTCGCAATGAGCAGTTCTTC. Translating gives CASSYRGQGRNEQFF.

This chain joins TRBV2 and TRBJ2-5, with TRBD1 identical over 7 bases. The CDR3 loop spans 15 amino acids. V was pared by 6 bases and J by 2 bases, with 9 bases of the junction left unmatched. In germline, CDR1 is SNHLY, CDR2 FYNNEI. The CDR3 region has the DNA TGTGCCAGCAGCCACAGGGGAATTTCACAAGAGACCCAGTACTTC. It specifies CASSHRGISQETQYF.